Described below is a single T cell receptor (beta chain) sequence and its context. Its antigen is undetermined. Only healthy Caucasians were enrolled as donors. Carrying unique molecular identifiers, the cDNA also gained a universal primer site through template switching. TCRdb itself ran the 5' RACE reads through MiXCR, one entry per CDR3 protein. The top ten hold 0.25% to 0.3% of the sample, which has about 1.7 million distinct CDR3 sequences, about 32% seen once. This entry belongs to a study of identical twins. Study results and caveats: While abundant cord blood beta clonotypes carried fewer insertions, memory repertoires showed no such pattern. There is a chance that invariant MAIT and iNKT cells partially muddied zero-insertion analyses.

V was cut by 6 bases and J by 0 bases, with 16 bases left in between. There are 16 residues in the CDR3. Germline CDR1 reads SNHLY; CDR2 reads FYNNEI. The sample consisted of cord blood. The TCR originated in a newborn girl in good health. This chain uses TRBV2 with TRBJ2-3, with D tentatively TRBD2 (5 bases). Here the CDR3 reads CASRGASATSTDTQYF. DNA for the CDR3: TGTGCCAGCAGGGGAGCGAGCGCCACTAGCACAGATACGCAGTATTTT.